A selection of T cell receptor beta chains follows, all from one sample in a study of shared clonotypes between healthy human individuals. Here immunoSEQ multiplex PCR was the method, and the copy in TCRdb shows in-frame clones only, minus some. The sample lists millions of clones, 95% seen once, with 0.13% in the top ten. The material sequenced was naive CD4+ T cells sorted from blood. The receptors originated from a man aged 18 to 29 in good health. Both conserved end residues are part of each CDR3. The D gene is left open where the match is weak. Clone sizes are given selectively: once, few, many, or a class where the clone is expanded.

CDR3	DNA	length	size	D	V	J
CASSPGLAGGPSKNIQYF	TGTGCCAGCAGTCCGGGACTAGCGGGGGGGCCCTCCAAAAACATTCAGTACTTC	18	NA	TRBD2	TRBV28	TRBJ2-4
CASSRMVNQPQHF	TGTGCCAGCAGCAGAATGGTTAATCAGCCCCAGCATTTT	13	NA	NA	TRBV6-5	TRBJ1-5
CASSPSGTGPYEQYF	TGCGCCAGCAGCCCGTCCGGGACAGGTCCCTACGAGCAGTACTTC	15	NA	TRBD1	TRBV5-1	TRBJ2-7
CASSLVAGGNSYEQYF	TGTGCCAGCAGCTTAGTTGCAGGGGGGAACTCCTACGAGCAGTACTTC	16	NA	NA	TRBV7-2	TRBJ2-7
CASSLGPGTDNIQYF	TGTGCCAGCAGCTTAGGTCCCGGGACGGATAACATTCAGTACTTC	15	NA	NA	TRBV13	TRBJ2-4
CASSAGLAGVGGYEQYF	TGTGCCAGCAGCGCGGGACTAGCGGGAGTTGGTGGGTACGAGCAGTACTTC	17	NA	TRBD2	TRBV7-8	TRBJ2-7
CAWGQGLPEKLFF	TGTGCCTGGGGACAGGGGTTGCCTGAAAAACTGTTTTTT	13	NA	TRBD1	TRBV30	TRBJ1-4
CAIGVNYNSPLHF	TGTGCCATCGGGGTCAATTATAATTCACCCCTCCACTTT	13	NA	NA	TRBV10-3	TRBJ1-6
CASSSRQHQETQYF	TGTGCCAGTAGTAGCAGACAGCACCAAGAGACCCAGTACTTC	14	once	NA	TRBV19	TRBJ2-5
CASRRDGLRDGYTF	TGTGCCAGCAGGCGGGACGGACTTAGAGATGGCTACACCTTC	14	NA	NA	TRBV5-7	TRBJ1-2
CASSFGNTGELFF	TGTGCCAGCAGTTTCGGAAACACCGGGGAGCTGTTTTTT	13	NA	NA	TRBV25-1	TRBJ2-2
CAWRWDRANTEAFF	TGTGCCTGGAGATGGGACAGGGCGAACACTGAAGCTTTCTTT	14	NA	TRBD1	TRBV30	TRBJ1-1
CASSQVQGSPLHF	TGCGCCAGCAGCCAAGTACAGGGGTCACCCCTCCACTTT	13	NA	TRBD1	TRBV4-3	TRBJ1-6
CAITRTSPGELFF	TGTGCCATCACTAGGACTAGTCCCGGGGAGCTGTTTTTT	13	NA	TRBD2	TRBV10-3	TRBJ2-2
CASSLAGTSASYEQYF	TGTGCCAGCAGCTTGGCCGGGACTAGCGCATCCTACGAGCAGTACTTC	16	NA	TRBD2	TRBV5-8	TRBJ2-7
CASSFGGLGQPQHF	TGTGCCAGCAGTTTCGGGGGTTTAGGTCAGCCCCAGCATTTT	14	NA	NA	TRBV28	TRBJ1-5
CASSVRQGQYEQYF	TGTGCCAGCAGTGTGCGACAGGGTCAGTACGAGCAGTACTTC	14	NA	TRBD1	TRBV28	TRBJ2-7
CASSQDGFGSIAGNTIYF	TGCGCCAGCAGCCAAGATGGGTTCGGGAGCATCGCTGGAAACACCATATATTTT	18	NA	NA	TRBV4-1	TRBJ1-3
CASSLGVGSGGYTF	TGTGCCAGCAGCTTGGGTGTAGGGTCTGGCGGCTACACCTTC	14	NA	NA	TRBV5-8	TRBJ1-2
CASSLALRTFTMNTEAFF	TGTGCCAGCAGCTTAGCCCTGAGGACCTTTACTATGAACACTGAAGCTTTCTTT	18	NA	NA	TRBV7-8	TRBJ1-1
CASSYSSERRTPLHF	TGTGCCAGCAGTTACTCTTCAGAGAGGCGAACACCCCTCCACTTT	15	NA	NA	TRBV6-5	TRBJ1-6
CASRMDRVNSPLHF	TGTGCCAGCAGAATGGACAGGGTAAACTCACCCCTCCACTTT	14	NA	TRBD1	TRBV2	TRBJ1-6
CASSSLGQGVETGELFF	TGCGCCAGCAGCTCCCTAGGACAGGGGGTTGAGACCGGGGAGCTGTTTTTT	17	NA	TRBD1	TRBV5-1	TRBJ2-2
CASSLRGTISYEQYF	TGTGCCAGCAGCTTACGTGGGACAATCTCCTACGAGCAGTACTTC	15	once	NA	TRBV5-6	TRBJ2-7
CASSLIGASGNTIYF	TGTGCCAGCAGCTTGATCGGGGCCTCTGGAAACACCATATATTTT	15	NA	NA	TRBV11-2	TRBJ1-3
CSGTGTFTDTQYF	TGCAGCGGAACCGGGACTTTCACAGATACGCAGTATTTT	13	once	NA	TRBV29-1	TRBJ2-3
CASSLGAWNTEAFF	TGTGCCAGCAGCCTTGGGGCCTGGAACACTGAAGCTTTCTTT	14	NA	NA	TRBV11-2	TRBJ1-1
CASSLVPSATNEKLFF	TGCGCCAGCAGCTTGGTCCCCAGTGCAACTAATGAAAAACTGTTTTTT	16	NA	NA	TRBV5-1	TRBJ1-4
CASSLWPASNQPQHF	TGTGCCAGCAGTTTATGGCCGGCTAGCAATCAGCCCCAGCATTTT	15	NA	NA	TRBV28	TRBJ1-5
CASSLAPGQGIYEQYF	TGCGCCAGCAGCTTGGCTCCGGGACAGGGGATCTACGAGCAGTACTTC	16	NA	TRBD1	TRBV5-1	TRBJ2-7
CASSLVGSEAFF	TGCGCCAGCAGCTTGGTAGGTTCTGAAGCTTTCTTT	12	NA	NA	TRBV5-1	TRBJ1-1
CAWSGEGYGYTF	TGTGCCTGGAGTGGTGAGGGCTATGGCTACACCTTC	12	NA	NA	TRBV30	TRBJ1-2
CASSYSRDSTDTQYF	TGTGCCAGCAGTTACTCTCGGGACAGCACAGATACGCAGTATTTT	15	NA	NA	TRBV6-6	TRBJ2-3
CASTRGIANYGYTF	TGTGCCAGCACAAGAGGGATAGCTAACTATGGCTACACCTTC	14	few	NA	TRBV6-5	TRBJ1-2
CAWRALLAGEYNEQFF	TGTGCCTGGAGGGCTCTACTAGCGGGGGAATACAATGAGCAGTTCTTC	16	NA	TRBD2	TRBV30	TRBJ2-1
CASSSQGALTGELFF	TGCGCCAGCAGCTCCCAGGGGGCGCTCACCGGGGAGCTGTTTTTT	15	once	TRBD1	TRBV5-1	TRBJ2-2
CASSEEGGSQPQHF	TGTGCCAGCAGTGAAGAGGGGGGCAGTCAGCCCCAGCATTTT	14	NA	NA	TRBV2	TRBJ1-5
CASSLPGTGSTEQYF	TGTGCCAGCAGCCTTCCCGGGACAGGGAGTACCGAGCAGTACTTC	15	NA	TRBD1	TRBV7-9	TRBJ2-7
CASSLRDMSEKLFF	TGTGCCAGCAGCCTCCGGGACATGAGTGAAAAACTGTTTTTT	14	NA	NA	TRBV11-1	TRBJ1-4
CASSYSTGTTYGYTF	TGTGCCAGCAGTTACTCGACGGGTACCACCTATGGCTACACCTTC	15	NA	NA	TRBV6-5	TRBJ1-2
CASSYSAARNEQFF	TGTGCCAGCAGTTACTCTGCGGCTCGAAATGAGCAGTTCTTC	14	NA	NA	TRBV6-5	TRBJ2-1
CASSVALSGNQETQYF	TGTGCCAGCAGCGTAGCCCTTAGCGGGAATCAAGAGACCCAGTACTTC	16	once	TRBD2	TRBV9	TRBJ2-5
CASSEGTDSGTQYF	TGTGCCAGCAGTGAGGGCACAGACTCTGGGACCCAGTACTTC	14	NA	NA	TRBV2	TRBJ2-5
CASSPRPGLAGVSSTGELFF	TGTGCCAGCAGCCCGCGCCCGGGACTAGCGGGAGTATCGAGCACCGGGGAGCTGTTTTTT	20	once	TRBD2	TRBV7-6	TRBJ2-2
CAWRGGPLGSPLHF	TGTGCCTGGAGAGGGGGGCCTTTAGGATCACCCCTCCACTTT	14	once	NA	TRBV30	TRBJ1-6
CASSSLTTGNEAFF	TGTGCCAGCAGTTCTCTTACGACAGGAAATGAAGCTTTCTTT	14	NA	NA	TRBV27	TRBJ1-1
CASSLAQGGSKNIQYF	TGTGCCAGCAGCTTAGCTCAGGGTGGGTCCAAAAACATTCAGTACTTC	16	NA	NA	TRBV7-9	TRBJ2-4
CASSPRQGNTEAFF	TGTGCCAGCAGCCCGAGGCAGGGGAACACTGAAGCTTTCTTT	14	NA	NA	TRBV7-8	TRBJ1-1
CASSRASSGGATQETQYF	TGTGCCAGCAGCCGAGCCTCCAGCGGGGGTGCCACCCAAGAGACCCAGTACTTC	18	NA	TRBD2	TRBV7-6	TRBJ2-5
CASSPSSGVGTDTQYF	TGTGCCAGCAGCCCATCTAGCGGGGTCGGCACAGATACGCAGTATTTT	16	NA	TRBD2	TRBV5-4	TRBJ2-3
CASSLGISNTEAFF	TGTGCCAGCAGCTTAGGGATTTCGAACACTGAAGCTTTCTTT	14	NA	NA	TRBV7-2	TRBJ1-1
CARDGVKTDTQYF	TGTGCCAGGGACGGGGTCAAGACAGATACGCAGTATTTT	13	NA	NA	TRBV6-4	TRBJ2-3
CASSHSYEQYF	TGTGCCAGCAGCCATTCCTACGAGCAGTACTTC	11	few	NA	TRBV9	TRBJ2-7
CASSLTGAQPQHF	TGTGCCAGCAGTCTAACAGGGGCTCAGCCCCAGCATTTT	13	NA	TRBD1	TRBV18	TRBJ1-5
CASKKGPDSYGYTF	TGTGCCAGCAAGAAAGGGCCGGACAGCTATGGCTACACCTTC	14	NA	NA	TRBV6-1	TRBJ1-2
CSAGSAGHTDTQYF	TGCAGCGCAGGGTCAGCCGGGCACACAGATACGCAGTATTTT	14	once	NA	TRBV29-1	TRBJ2-3
CAWSIAGVDTGELFF	TGTGCCTGGAGTATAGCAGGGGTTGACACCGGGGAGCTGTTTTTT	15	NA	NA	TRBV30	TRBJ2-2